This T cell receptor (beta chain) was sequenced during a study of blood T cell repertoires in COVID-19. Resolution of symptoms, clearance, or two negative PCRs was present in recovered Cohort 3 donors. Trimming shortened V by 0 bases and J by 8 bases, and 16 bases separated the two germline ends. The length of the CDR3 is 15 residues. The germline gives CDR1 LGHNA, CDR2 YSLEER. TCRdb's copy holds only in-frame clones and misses some; the assay was immunoSEQ multiplex PCR. The data contain around 390,000 clones, approximately 87% of them seen just once; the ten biggest clones take up roughly a tenth. The V and J genes are TRBV4-3 and TRBJ1-2; D may be TRBD1 (6 bases). This clonotype originated in a woman in her 50s who had recovered from COVID-19. Input material: PBMCs or T cells enriched from blood (not recorded which). The DNA for the CDR3 is TGCGCCAGCAGCCAAGATACGGGACAACGAGGGGGCTACACCTTC. Translated, it gives CASSQDTGQRGGYTF.